This TCR beta chain was sequenced during a study of blood T cell repertoires in COVID-19. Study-level information: T cells, B-cell-depleted T cells, or PBMCs supplied cDNA or gDNA.

This clone occurred once. The protocol was immunoSEQ multiplex PCR, while the TCRdb copy is restricted to in-frame clones and leaves out a portion. The sample lists more than 250,000 clones; around 83% were seen once. Those enrolled, adults aged roughly 18 to 89 years, came from about two dozen US areas. In assigning cohorts, the study relied on participant-reported clinical history. The origin of this receptor is a man aged 35-49 years who had been exposed to COVID-19. The sample was PBMCs or T cells enriched from blood (not recorded which).

The CDR3 nucleotides are TGTGCCAGCAGCGTTGGGGGCCAATCCTACAATGAGCAGTTCTTC. This encodes CASSVGGQSYNEQFF. The chain uses TRBV9 and TRBJ2-1; possible D gene TRBD1, 6 bases. This CDR3 spans 15 amino acids. Trimming took off 2 bases at V and 1 base at J, with 10 bases between the two ends. Germline V gene data show CDR1 as SGDLS and CDR2 as YYNGEE. The full variable domain, completed using reference TRBV9 and TRBJ2-1, is DSGVTQTPKHLITATGQRVTLRCSPRSGDLSVYWYQQSLDQGLQFLIQYYNGEERAKGNILERFSAQQFPDLHSELNLSSLELGDSALYFCASSVGGQSYNEQFFGPGTRLTVL.